A selection of T cell receptor beta chains follows, all from one sample in a study of metastatic and nonmetastatic thyroid tumors. TCRdb called clones again from the PCR reads with MiXCR. This sample carries over 15,000 clones, 28% of them seen once, and the ten largest clones take roughly 10%. Sequenced input: tumor tissue. The receptors here all came from a female donor with papillary thyroid cancer or a benign thyroid nodule (not recorded which). Some clones in this sample may be carry-over from other donors' samples. The CDR3 runs from the conserved cysteine through the conserved F or W. D genes are given only for firm matches. Clone sizes are given selectively: once, few, many, or a class where the clone is expanded.

j_call clone_size v_call d_call cdr3_aa cdr3_nt
TRBJ2-7 NA TRBV20-1 NA CSARGQVDYEQCF TGCAGTGCTAGAGGGCAGGTGGACTACGAGCAGTGCTTC
TRBJ2-7 NA TRBV3-1 NA CASSHRSGAGDEQYF TGTGCCAGCAGCCATCGCTCGGGGGCGGGCGACGAGCAGTACTTC
TRBJ2-7 few TRBV9 NA CASIVVADSYEHYF TGTGCCAGCATCGTAGTAGCGGACTCCTACGAGCATTACTTC
TRBJ2-7 NA TRBV2 NA CASSEMGPQNSYEQYF TGTGCCAGCAGTGAGATGGGACCCCAAAATTCCTACGAGCAGTACTTC
TRBJ1-5 many TRBV20-1 NA CSASWGLGNSNQPQHF TGCAGTGCTAGTTGGGGTCTAGGTAACAGCAATCAGCCCCAGCATTTT
TRBJ2-3 NA TRBV11-1 NA CASSPRTESTDTQYF TGTGCCAGCAGCCCTAGGACAGAATCCACAGATACGCAGTATTTT
TRBJ2-7 once TRBV20-1 TRBD1 CSARRTGSSYEQYF TGCAGTGCTAGACGGACAGGGAGCTCCTACGAGCAGTACTTC
TRBJ2-3 many TRBV5-6 TRBD2 CASSFTLLAGGPSDTQYF TGTGCCAGCAGCTTCACCCTACTAGCGGGAGGGCCATCAGATACGCAGTATTTT
TRBJ1-3 many TRBV28 TRBD1 CASSPRIFGTGGSGNTIYF TGTGCCAGCAGTCCACGAATATTCGGGACAGGGGGCTCTGGAAACACCATATATTTT
TRBJ2-1 many TRBV2 NA CASSGTGLTYNEQFF TGTGCCAGCAGTGGTACAGGTCTTACCTACAATGAGCAGTTCTTC
TRBJ2-7 many TRBV28 TRBD2 CASSLTPFGAGPPSYEQYF TGTGCCAGCAGTTTAACCCCGTTCGGAGCGGGACCGCCCTCCTACGAGCAGTACTTC
TRBJ2-1 medium-sized TRBV7-2 NA CASSSLNEQFF TGTGCCAGCAGCTCCCTCAATGAGCAGTTCTTC
TRBJ2-1 many TRBV14 TRBD1 CASSQGTGAGDNEQFF TGTGCCAGCAGCCAAGGGACAGGGGCAGGAGACAATGAGCAGTTCTTC
TRBJ1-3 NA TRBV30 NA CAWKVRGGTGNTIYF TGTGCCTGGAAGGTGAGGGGAGGGACTGGAAACACCATATATTTT
TRBJ2-1 many TRBV2 TRBD2 CASSGSSYNEQFF TGTGCCAGTAGCGGGAGCTCCTACAATGAGCAGTTCTTC
TRBJ2-1 many TRBV7-8 TRBD2 CASRPLAGSYNEQFF TGTGCCAGCAGGCCACTAGCGGGATCGTACAATGAGCAGTTCTTC
TRBJ1-1 NA TRBV30 NA CAWTDSPPPGEAFF TGTGCCTGGACCGACAGTCCACCCCCAGGTGAAGCTTTCTTT
TRBJ2-2 many TRBV5-5 NA CASSGPKLGSSGELFF TGTGCCAGCAGTGGACCTAAATTGGGTAGTTCCGGGGAGCTGTTTTTT
TRBJ2-2 NA TRBV2 NA CASKETCSNTGELLF TGTGCCAGCAAGGAGACCTGCTCAAACACCGGGGAGCTGCTTTTT
TRBJ1-3 NA TRBV6-2/TRBV6-3 NA CASSYRDSGNTIYF TGTGCCAGCAGTTACAGAGACTCTGGAAACACCATATATTTT
TRBJ2-1 few TRBV28 NA CASSRQKGDYNEQFF TGTGCCAGCAGCCGTCAGAAGGGGGACTACAATGAGCAGTTCTTC
TRBJ2-7 few TRBV27 TRBD2 CASSLRGLAGRSQYF TGTGCCAGCAGTTTAAGGGGACTAGCGGGCCGTAGTCAGTACTTC
TRBJ1-6 few TRBV28 NA CASSLLLNSPLHF TGTGCCAGCAGTTTATTACTGAATTCACCCCTCCACTTT
TRBJ2-5 few TRBV7-6 NA CANIRGRQETQYF TGTGCCAACATCCGAGGACGCCAAGAGACCCAGTACTTC
TRBJ2-5 NA TRBV12-3/TRBV12-4 NA CASSLGYPAIWETQYF TGTGCCAGCAGTTTGGGTTACCCGGCTATCTGGGAGACCCAGTACTTC
TRBJ1-3 few TRBV6-1 NA CASATGSSGNTIYF TGTGCCAGCGCCACAGGAAGCTCTGGAAACACCATATATTTT
TRBJ1-1 NA TRBV30 NA CASNWNTEAFF TGTGCCTCGAACTGGAACACTGAAGCTTTCTTT
TRBJ2-5 many TRBV5-1 NA CASSTERVQETQYF TGCGCCAGCAGCACCGAGCGGGTCCAAGAGACCCAGTACTTC
TRBJ2-3 NA TRBV7-8 NA CASILAETVVGDTQYF TGTGCCAGCATCTTAGCTGAGACAGTGGTGGGAGATACGCAGTATTTT
TRBJ2-7 NA TRBV30 NA CAWSVRWGPYEQYF TGTGCCTGGAGTGTACGATGGGGACCTTACGAGCAGTACTTC
TRBJ1-2 NA TRBV5-1 TRBD1 CASSLEGANYGYTF TGCGCCAGCAGCTTGGAGGGGGCCAACTATGGCTACACCTTC
TRBJ1-1 medium-sized TRBV30 NA CAWGVVNTEAFF TGTGCCTGGGGGGTCGTGAACACTGAAGCTTTCTTT
TRBJ2-1 NA TRBV7-6 NA CASSSTGGQFF TGTGCCAGCAGCTCCACCGGCGGGCAGTTCTTC
TRBJ2-5 NA TRBV2 NA CASSGGDETQYF TGTGCCAGCAGTGGGGGCGATGAGACCCAGTACTTC